One sample yielded the 15 T cell receptor beta chains listed below, sequenced in a study of response to subunit inactivated influenza vaccine (dated by TCRdb to between 2017 and 2018). The library came from RT-PCR. TCRdb shows the sequencer as Illumina HiSeq 2500. The raw public data were reprocessed by TCRdb itself: fastp quality trimming at Q25, MiXCR clonotype calling, in-frame beta chains only. Rows merge per CDR3 protein into single entries with the most common DNA and genes. The sample table shows some 520,000 distinct CDR3 sequences, and 16% are seen once. The ten top clones hold 3% to 3.5% of the sample. Sequences were derived from CD4+ T cells sorted from PBMCs, sampled about 23 months after vaccination. The source is a man aged 45 to 70 who received an inactivated influenza vaccine. Donor details come from another sample of the same person, matched by shared clones.

A few counts support this clonotype. CDR3 region: CASSLGVDSNYGYTF. CDR3 DNA: TGCGCCAGCAGCTTGGGTGTAGACTCGAACTATGGCTACACCTTC. This sequence joins TRBV5-1 and TRBJ1-2; unclear D gene. CDR1 and CDR2 from the germline V gene are SGHRS and YFSETQ. The germline V and J ends were trimmed by 0 bases and 2 bases, with 11 bases remaining between them. This CDR3 is built from 15 residues.

This clonotype was picked up a small number of times. The chain recombines TRBV11-3 with TRBJ2-3; TRBD2 matches 9 bases. This CDR3 spans 18 amino acids. Germline V lookup: CDR1 SGHNT, CDR2 YENEEA. The J segment lost 0 bases and the V segment lost 5 bases, leaving 12 bases of the junction unmatched. The CDR3 region is CASSGRLAEGVSTDTQYF. CDR3 nucleotides: TGTGCCAGCAGCGGAAGACTAGCGGAGGGTGTAAGCACAGATACGCAGTATTTT.

The chain uses TRBV5-1 and TRBJ2-7; D unresolved. The V gene's germline CDR1 is SGHRS and CDR2 YFSETQ. This CDR3 has 14 amino acids. The ends were cut back, 4 bases at V and 3 bases at J, with 14 bases in the middle. The CDR3 spells CASSLTPDGYEQYF. The CDR3 coding sequence is TGCGCCAGCAGCCTGACACCGGACGGCTACGAGCAGTACTTC.

The sample holds a few counts of this clonotype. The chain has TRBV5-1 and TRBJ2-7, with D uncertain. The germline V gene has CDR1 SGHRS and CDR2 YFSETQ. V was trimmed by 0 bases and J by 0 bases, leaving 10 bases between them. This CDR3 has 15 residues. CDR3 residues: CASSLAPWVSYEQYF. The CDR3 DNA reads as TGCGCCAGCAGCTTGGCCCCGTGGGTCTCCTACGAGCAGTACTTC. The full variable domain, completed using reference TRBV5-1 and TRBJ2-7, is KAGVTQTPRYLIKTRGQQVTLSCSPISGHRSVSWYQQTPGQGLQFLFEYFSETQRNKGNFPGRFSGRQFSNSRSEMNVSTLELGDSALYLCASSLAPWVSYEQYFGPGTRLTVT.

The rearrangement links TRBV11-2 to TRBJ2-1; 7 bases are a match to TRBD2. The CDR3 is 16 amino acids. Unmatched junction bases numbered 13, after V lost 4 bases and J lost 7 bases. The germline V gene encodes CDR1 SGHAT and CDR2 FQNNGV. CDR3 sequence: CASSSRRGGRGNEQFF. CDR3 sequence (DNA): TGTGCCAGCAGCTCCCGGCGCGGGGGTCGAGGGAATGAGCAGTTCTTC.

Ten or more counts support this clonotype. DNA for the CDR3: TGTGCCAGCAGTTTTATCGGGAGGGGCCCTAGCACAGATACGCAGTATTTT. It specifies CASSFIGRGPSTDTQYF. V and J are TRBV27 and TRBJ2-3, with TRBD2 identical over 8 bases. V was pared by 3 bases and J by 0 bases, with 8 bases of the junction left unmatched. Germline V gene sequence: CDR1 MNHEY, CDR2 SMNVEV (reference sequence). This CDR3 region has 17 residues.

In the case of this clonotype: At one of its ends the junction is not consistent with the germline gene, which may arise from a read error. J is TRBJ1-5 and V is TRBV7-2; tentative D call: TRBD1 (5 bases). This CDR3 is 16 amino acids long. CDR1 is SGHTA and CDR2 is FQGNSA in the germline V gene. The DNA for the CDR3 is TGTGCCAGTAGCTTTTACGGGGGTGTGGGGAATCAGCCCCAGCATTTT. It translates to CASSFYGGVGNQPQHF.

This chain links TRBV20-1 with TRBJ2-7, with TRBD1 matching over 10 bases. The V segment lost 6 bases and the J segment 3 bases; nucleotides outside the gene matches: 8. Germline-derived CDR1 and CDR2 are DFQATT and SNEGSKA (reference sequence). This CDR3 comprises 14 residues. CDR3 coding DNA: TGCAGTGCCACGGACAGGGGGAGGATCTACGAGCAGTACTTC. Its translation is CSATDRGRIYEQYF.

This chain joins TRBV6-2 or TRBV6-3 and TRBJ2-2; D not resolved. Germline assignment: CDR1 MNHEY and CDR2 SVGEGT. The CDR3 covers 15 residues. V gave up 6 bases and J gave up 2 bases, with 13 bases separating them. The CDR3 bases are TGTGCCAGCAGACCACCACGGTACAACACCGGGGAGCTGTTTTTT. Its protein product is CASRPPRYNTGELFF.

CDR3 sequence (DNA): TGTGCCAGCAGCTTAGGATACCTAGCCAAAAACATTCAGTACTTC. Translation: CASSLGYLAKNIQYF. This sequence joins TRBV5-5 and TRBJ2-4, with D hard to call. This CDR3 spans 15 amino acids. Between the trimmed V and J ends, which lost 2 bases and 0 bases, there was a span of 9 bases. Germline values: CDR1 SGHKS, CDR2 YYEKEE (reference sequence). The entire variable domain, with the rest obtained from reference TRBV5-5 and TRBJ2-4, is as follows: DAGVTQSPTHLIKTRGQQVTLRCSPISGHKSVSWYQQVLGQGPQFIFQYYEKEERGRGNFPDRFSARQFPNYSSELNVNALLLGDSALYLCASSLGYLAKNIQYFGAGTRLSVL.

This sequence joins TRBV20-1 and TRBJ1-1; TRBD1 is a possible D gene (5 bases). V was trimmed by 2 bases and J by 8 bases, leaving 15 bases between them. CDR3 size: 13 residues. Germline loops: CDR1 DFQATT, CDR2 SNEGSKA (reference sequence). The CDR3 bases are TGCAGTGCTAGACCGCCGGCAGGGAGGGAAGCTTTCTTT. Residues: CSARPPAGREAFF.

This clonotype was recorded at least ten times. The chain recombines TRBV5-1 with TRBJ2-3, with D possibly being TRBD1 or TRBD2 (5 bases each). V dropped 2 bases and J dropped 6 bases, with 10 bases sitting between them. Germline values: CDR1 SGHRS, CDR2 YFSETQ. This CDR3 has 13 amino acids. The chain's CDR3 is CASSFNGDDTQYF. In nucleotides, the CDR3 is TGCGCCAGCAGCTTCAACGGGGACGATACGCAGTATTTT.

The V call is TRBV5-1, the J call TRBJ2-6; D gene unclear. The CDR3 is 14 residues long. V lost 6 bases to trimming and J lost 0 bases, with 7 bases between them. Germline V lookup: CDR1 SGHRS, CDR2 YFSETQ. The CDR3 DNA follows: TGCGCCAGCACGCGACTCTCTGGGGCCAACGTCCTGACTTTC. Encoded protein: CASTRLSGANVLTF.

This clonotype was detected only a few times. The chain is built from TRBV4-1 and TRBJ1-1; D may be TRBD1 (6 bases). The CDR3 runs 15 residues. CDR1 and CDR2 (germline): MGHRA, YSYEKL. Trimming cost V 8 bases and J 0 bases, with 16 bases left between them. CDR3 nucleotides: TGCGCCAGCGCCAGGCGGGGGCAGATGAACACTGAAGCTTTCTTT. Protein product: CASARRGQMNTEAFF.

Worth noting for this clonotype: One end of the junction does not line up with germline, which may come from a read error. The gene calls are TRBV15 and TRBJ2-3; tentatively, D is TRBD1 or TRBD2 (5 bases each). This CDR3 contains 13 residues. Germline CDR1 LNHNV, CDR2 YYDKDF (reference sequence). Here the CDR3 DNA reads TGTGTCACCAGCGCAGGGACCTATGATACGCAGTATTTT. Encoded protein: CVTSAGTYDTQYF.